Detailed here is one T cell receptor (beta chain). The target antigen is unknown. Germline CDR1 SEHNR, CDR2 FQNEAQ (reference sequence). The CDR3 length is 13 residues. The V end lost 6 bases, the J end lost 4 bases, and 12 bases lay between the germline ends. Assay used: immunoSEQ multiplex PCR; TCRdb lists only in-frame clones, some missing. Of 85,000 to 100,000 clones listed, approximately 87% are singletons. This record belongs to a study of OX40 agonist ivuxolimab in advanced cancers. Broader study findings: Those patients achieving a partial response at 0.1-3.0 mg/kg showed among the lowest clonal expansion.

The sequences come from CD4+ or CD8+ T cells sorted from blood, collected in a trial of the OX40 agonist ivuxolimab. The TCR comes from an adult with an advanced solid tumor such as melanoma, head and neck, liver or kidney cancer. This chain connects TRBV7-9 to TRBJ1-1; D possibly corresponds to TRBD1 (5 bases). The CDR3 nucleotides are TGTGCCAGCAGGTCGACCACAGGCACTGAAGCTTTCTTT. As protein: CASRSTTGTEAFF.